Listed below are T cell receptor beta chains from one sample, sequenced in a study of OX40 agonist ivuxolimab in advanced cancers. The method was immunoSEQ multiplex PCR; TCRdb's version includes in-frame clones alone and lacks a portion of them. The sample has 75,000 to 100,000 clones; approximately 80% are singletons. The material sequenced was CD4+ or CD8+ T cells sorted from blood, taken in a trial of the OX40 agonist ivuxolimab. All receptors derive from an adult with an advanced solid tumor such as melanoma, head and neck, liver or kidney cancer. Each CDR3 is given with its conserved first and last residue. Each record gives: J gene, D gene, clone size, V gene, CDR3 protein, CDR3 DNA. The D gene is left open where the match is weak. Clone size appears in some rows only: once, few, many, or a class for an expanded clone.

>TRBJ2-7|TRBD2|.|TRBV6-6
CASSYSASGLYEQYF
TGTGCCAGCAGTTACTCCGCTAGCGGCCTCTACGAGCAGTACTTC
>TRBJ1-2|TRBD1|.|TRBV30
CAWSDRGWYGYTF
TGTGCCTGGAGTGACAGGGGATGGTATGGCTACACCTTC
>TRBJ1-2|TRBD1|few|TRBV27
CASSLGTGDYRYGYTF
TGTGCCAGCAGTTTGGGGACAGGGGATTACCGCTATGGCTACACCTTC
>TRBJ1-5|.|few|TRBV10-3
CAIRGDGNQPQHF
TGTGCCATCAGGGGGGATGGCAATCAGCCCCAGCATTTT
>TRBJ1-2|.|.|TRBV15
CATSVSGAGYTF
TGTGCCACCAGCGTATCCGGGGCGGGCTACACCTTC
>TRBJ2-7|.|.|TRBV4-3
CASSQPTSNEQYF
TGCGCCAGCAGCCAACCTACCAGCAACGAGCAGTACTTC
>TRBJ1-1|.|.|TRBV7-8
CASSLRTTNTEAFF
TGTGCCAGCAGCTTAAGGACAACGAACACTGAAGCTTTCTTT
>TRBJ1-1|.|.|TRBV15
CATSRAPITEAFF
TGTGCCACCAGCAGAGCCCCGATCACTGAAGCTTTCTTT
>TRBJ1-1|.|.|TRBV7-6
CASSGRSGANTEAFF
TGTGCCAGCAGCGGCCGAAGCGGGGCGAACACTGAAGCTTTCTTT
>TRBJ1-2|TRBD1|.|TRBV6-5
CASSPTQGGEGYTF
TGTGCCAGCAGTCCCACCCAGGGGGGAGAAGGCTACACCTTC
>TRBJ1-4|.|.|TRBV7-9
CASSLAAGAYEKLFF
TGTGCCAGCAGCTTAGCAGCGGGGGCGTATGAAAAACTGTTTTTT
>TRBJ2-7|.|once|TRBV19
CASSITGLRTAKQYF
TGTGCCAGTAGTATAACGGGACTCAGGACCGCAAAGCAGTACTTC
>TRBJ1-2|.|few|TRBV30
CARSMGYGYTF
TGTGCCCGGTCCATGGGCTATGGCTACACCTTC
>TRBJ2-3|.|.|TRBV29-1
CSSSSTDTQYF
TGCAGCAGCAGTAGCACAGATACGCAGTATTTT
>TRBJ1-2|.|.|TRBV29-1
CSVEGRGINYGYTF
TGCAGCGTTGAAGGGAGGGGAATTAACTATGGCTACACCTTC
>TRBJ2-1|.|.|TRBV19
CASSKTGGDNEQFF
TGTGCCAGTAGTAAGACAGGTGGGGACAATGAGCAGTTCTTC
>TRBJ1-4|.|.|TRBV10-2
CASSGNRLVGEKLFF
TGCGCCAGCAGTGGAAACAGATTAGTGGGTGAAAAACTGTTTTTT
>TRBJ1-4|.|.|TRBV5-1
CASSPGLPTVATNEKLFF
TGCGCCAGCAGCCCTGGCCTCCCGACGGTAGCAACTAATGAAAAACTGTTTTTT
>TRBJ1-2|.|.|TRBV6-5
CASTELRGAGGYTF
TGTGCCAGCACCGAACTCCGGGGGGCTGGTGGCTACACCTTC
>TRBJ2-2|.|.|TRBV5-1
CASSLRQMNTGELFF
TGCGCCAGCAGCTTGAGGCAGATGAACACCGGGGAGCTGTTTTTT
>TRBJ1-2|TRBD1|.|TRBV27
CASSPQGQGAYGYTF
TGTGCCAGCAGTCCCCAAGGACAGGGGGCGTATGGCTACACCTTC